The rows below give T cell receptor beta chains drawn from one sample of a study of cytomegalovirus exposure and HLA in healthy donors. This table comes from immunoSEQ multiplex PCR, and its TCRdb copy is limited to in-frame clones, with some not included. The sample has around 110,000 clones; approximately 81% are singletons. Sequences were obtained from PBMCs. The origin of the receptors is a woman aged 30 to 39 in good health and CMV-seronegative. Each CDR3 is given with its conserved first and last residue. Fields, in order: V gene, J gene, D gene, clone size, CDR3 protein, CDR3 DNA. D genes are given only for firm matches. Clone size appears in some rows only: once, few, many, or a class for an expanded clone.

V: TRBV15; J: TRBJ2-3; D: TRBD2; size: few; CDR3: CATSRAVAGGTDTQYF; DNA: TGTGCCACCAGCAGAGCCGTAGCGGGAGGCACAGATACGCAGTATTTT
V: TRBV6-5; J: TRBJ1-1; D: NA; size: NA; CDR3: CASRDLGGRNTEAFF; DNA: TGTGCCAGCAGGGACTTGGGGGGGAGGAACACTGAAGCTTTCTTT
V: TRBV5-1; J: TRBJ1-5; D: NA; size: NA; CDR3: CASSPDPGAISNQPQHF; DNA: TGCGCCAGCAGCCCGGATCCAGGGGCAATTAGCAATCAGCCCCAGCATTTT
V: TRBV27; J: TRBJ2-7; D: NA; size: NA; CDR3: CASSLSGGLGYEQYF; DNA: TGTGCCAGCAGTTTATCAGGAGGCTTAGGCTACGAGCAGTACTTC
V: TRBV6-4; J: TRBJ2-7; D: TRBD2; size: NA; CDR3: CASSASGRDEQYF; DNA: TGTGCCAGCAGTGCTAGCGGGAGGGACGAGCAGTACTTC
V: TRBV2; J: TRBJ2-7; D: NA; size: NA; CDR3: CASRPSDTWQGEQYF; DNA: TGTGCCAGCAGACCCTCGGACACCTGGCAAGGGGAGCAGTACTTC
V: TRBV5-4; J: TRBJ2-2; D: TRBD1; size: NA; CDR3: CASSKTGAGAGELFF; DNA: TGTGCCAGCAGCAAGACAGGGGCAGGGGCCGGGGAGCTGTTTTTT
V: TRBV6-1; J: TRBJ2-7; D: NA; size: NA; CDR3: CVSSGGTVAYEQYF; DNA: TGTGTCAGCAGTGGAGGGACAGTGGCTTACGAGCAGTACTTC
V: TRBV5-1; J: TRBJ2-7; D: TRBD2; size: NA; CDR3: CASSLELAGCEQYF; DNA: TGCGCCAGCAGCTTGGAGCTAGCGGGGTGCGAGCAGTACTTC
V: TRBV25-1; J: TRBJ1-1; D: NA; size: NA; CDR3: CASAPAGTNTEAFF; DNA: TGTGCCAGCGCACCGGCAGGAACGAACACTGAAGCTTTCTTT
V: TRBV11-2; J: TRBJ1-2; D: TRBD1; size: NA; CDR3: CASSSEDRGQRNYGYTF; DNA: TGTGCCAGCAGCTCAGAGGACAGGGGGCAGAGAAACTATGGCTACACCTTC
V: TRBV19; J: TRBJ2-4; D: TRBD1; size: NA; CDR3: CASPYSWTGLAKNIQYF; DNA: TGTGCCAGTCCCTACTCGTGGACAGGGCTAGCCAAAAACATTCAGTACTTC
V: TRBV5-1; J: TRBJ1-1; D: TRBD1; size: few; CDR3: CASSAGQGDTEAFF; DNA: TGCGCCAGCAGCGCGGGACAGGGGGACACTGAAGCTTTCTTT
V: TRBV28; J: TRBJ1-5; D: NA; size: NA; CDR3: CASTLLGAGGNQPQHF; DNA: TGTGCCAGCACGCTTCTAGGGGCAGGGGGCAATCAGCCCCAGCATTTT
V: TRBV5-1; J: TRBJ1-1; D: TRBD1; size: NA; CDR3: CASSLEDRATEAFF; DNA: TGCGCCAGCAGCTTGGAAGACAGGGCCACTGAAGCTTTCTTT
V: TRBV7-3; J: TRBJ2-7; D: TRBD2; size: NA; CDR3: CASSSTHPVERGYEQYF; DNA: TGTGCCAGCAGCTCCACCCACCCCGTCGAGCGGGGCTACGAGCAGTACTTC
V: TRBV2; J: TRBJ1-5; D: NA; size: NA; CDR3: CASGGGSNQPQHF; DNA: TGTGCCAGCGGGGGGGGGAGCAATCAGCCCCAGCATTTT
V: TRBV13; J: TRBJ2-5; D: TRBD2; size: NA; CDR3: CASSLRGGQETQYF; DNA: TGTGCCAGCAGCTTGCGGGGGGGCCAAGAGACCCAGTACTTC
V: TRBV9; J: TRBJ1-2; D: NA; size: few; CDR3: CASSVDLHPTNYGYTF; DNA: TGTGCCAGCAGCGTAGATTTACACCCCACTAACTATGGCTACACCTTC
V: TRBV6-5; J: TRBJ2-7; D: NA; size: NA; CDR3: CASSYSTASYEQYF; DNA: TGTGCCAGCAGTTACTCGACAGCCTCCTACGAGCAGTACTTC
V: TRBV7-9; J: TRBJ1-2; D: NA; size: NA; CDR3: CASSLGQSGYGYTF; DNA: TGTGCCAGCAGCTTAGGACAGTCAGGCTATGGCTACACCTTC
V: TRBV6-6; J: TRBJ2-2; D: NA; size: NA; CDR3: CASSPRRENTGELFF; DNA: TGTGCCAGCAGCCCACGGCGGGAAAACACCGGGGAGCTGTTTTTT
V: TRBV5-1; J: TRBJ1-4; D: TRBD1; size: NA; CDR3: CASSDPGQLNEKLFF; DNA: TGCGCCAGCAGCGACCCGGGACAGTTAAATGAAAAACTGTTTTTT
V: TRBV7-3; J: TRBJ2-1; D: NA; size: NA; CDR3: CASSPVPRVAYNEQFF; DNA: TGTGCCAGCAGCCCCGTTCCCAGGGTTGCATACAATGAGCAGTTCTTC
V: TRBV27; J: TRBJ2-1; D: TRBD1; size: NA; CDR3: CASSLGTGVNEQFF; DNA: TGTGCCAGCAGTCTCGGGACAGGGGTGAATGAGCAGTTCTTC
V: TRBV15; J: TRBJ1-1; D: NA; size: NA; CDR3: CATSRETSTEAFF; DNA: TGTGCCACCAGCCGGGAGACCAGCACTGAAGCTTTCTTT
V: TRBV11-2; J: TRBJ2-1; D: NA; size: NA; CDR3: CASSLEREGWNEQFF; DNA: TGTGCCAGCAGCTTAGAGAGGGAAGGGTGGAATGAGCAGTTCTTC
V: TRBV18; J: TRBJ2-1; D: TRBD2; size: NA; CDR3: CASSSTKTGLADMDEQFF; DNA: TGTGCCAGCTCATCAACAAAAACGGGACTAGCGGACATGGATGAGCAGTTCTTC
V: TRBV28; J: TRBJ2-7; D: TRBD1; size: NA; CDR3: CASRTGDHSYEQYF; DNA: TGTGCCAGCAGGACAGGGGACCACTCCTACGAGCAGTACTTC
V: TRBV19; J: TRBJ1-2; D: NA; size: NA; CDR3: CASSFAQGYGYTF; DNA: TGTGCCAGTAGTTTCGCCCAGGGCTATGGCTACACCTTC
V: TRBV9; J: TRBJ2-2; D: NA; size: NA; CDR3: CASSVATGELFF; DNA: TGTGCCAGCAGCGTAGCAACCGGGGAGCTGTTTTTT
V: TRBV5-1; J: TRBJ2-5; D: TRBD2; size: NA; CDR3: CASSPRLAGVLQPETQYF; DNA: TGCGCCAGCAGCCCAAGACTAGCGGGAGTTCTTCAGCCAGAGACCCAGTACTTC
V: TRBV28; J: TRBJ1-3; D: NA; size: NA; CDR3: CASSSRLRNSGNTIYF; DNA: TGTGCCAGCAGTTCCCGACTGAGAAACTCTGGAAACACCATATATTTT
V: TRBV28; J: TRBJ1-1; D: TRBD1; size: NA; CDR3: CASSIYRGLRAFF; DNA: TGTGCCAGCAGTATCTACAGGGGGCTGAGAGCTTTCTTT
V: TRBV5-1; J: TRBJ2-5; D: TRBD1; size: NA; CDR3: CASSSYRGVGRHQETQYF; DNA: TGCGCCAGCAGCAGCTACAGGGGTGTAGGGCGGCACCAAGAGACCCAGTACTTC
V: TRBV15; J: TRBJ1-2; D: TRBD1; size: NA; CDR3: CATSRDLDRGANYGYTF; DNA: TGTGCCACCAGCAGAGATCTTGACAGGGGTGCGAACTATGGCTACACCTTC
V: TRBV13; J: TRBJ2-1; D: NA; size: few; CDR3: CASSRQVDEQFF; DNA: TGTGCCAGCAGCAGACAGGTCGATGAGCAGTTCTTC
V: TRBV2; J: TRBJ2-3; D: TRBD2; size: once; CDR3: CASSASSGKGRDTQYF; DNA: TGTGCCAGCAGTGCATCTAGCGGGAAGGGGCGAGATACGCAGTATTTT
V: TRBV18; J: TRBJ2-5; D: TRBD2; size: NA; CDR3: CASSPGTRKETQYF; DNA: TGTGCCAGCTCACCGGGGACTAGGAAGGAGACCCAGTACTTC
V: TRBV7-2; J: TRBJ2-7; D: TRBD1; size: NA; CDR3: CASSSGTGRSEQYF; DNA: TGTGCCAGCAGCTCGGGGACAGGGCGAAGCGAGCAGTACTTC
V: TRBV28; J: TRBJ2-1; D: TRBD1; size: few; CDR3: CASSFSTGVVDEQFF; DNA: TGTGCCAGCAGTTTTAGTACAGGGGTTGTGGATGAGCAGTTCTTC
V: TRBV10-1; J: TRBJ2-6; D: TRBD1; size: NA; CDR3: CASSESPGQGFSGANVLTF; DNA: TGCGCCAGCAGTGAGTCGCCGGGACAGGGCTTCTCTGGGGCCAACGTCCTGACTTTC
V: TRBV29-1; J: TRBJ2-1; D: TRBD2; size: NA; CDR3: CSAHPTSGRVYNEQFF; DNA: TGCAGCGCCCACCCGACTAGCGGGAGGGTATACAATGAGCAGTTCTTC
V: TRBV7-3; J: TRBJ2-1; D: NA; size: NA; CDR3: CASSHVKREYNEQFF; DNA: TGTGCCAGCAGCCACGTCAAGCGCGAATACAATGAGCAGTTCTTC
V: TRBV11-2; J: TRBJ2-7; D: TRBD1; size: NA; CDR3: CASLGRRQGSYEQYF; DNA: TGTGCCAGCTTAGGTCGGAGACAGGGATCCTACGAGCAGTACTTC
V: TRBV19; J: TRBJ2-2; D: NA; size: NA; CDR3: CASSFRGLAGELFF; DNA: TGTGCCAGTAGTTTCCGTGGCTTGGCCGGGGAGCTGTTTTTT
V: TRBV19; J: TRBJ1-1; D: TRBD1; size: NA; CDR3: CASRAVKTGYYTEAFF; DNA: TGTGCCAGTAGAGCAGTCAAGACAGGGTACTACACTGAAGCTTTCTTT
V: TRBV7-6; J: TRBJ2-7; D: TRBD1; size: NA; CDR3: CASSLAGQGPYEQYF; DNA: TGTGCCAGCAGCTTAGCAGGACAGGGGCCCTACGAGCAGTACTTC